Following are 8 T cell receptor beta chains from one sample sequenced in a study of cytomegalovirus exposure and HLA in healthy donors (dated by TCRdb to about 2017). The library was produced with the immunoSEQ multiplex PCR assay. The multiplex PCR relied on a mix of 60 forward primers for TCR Vbeta segments and 13 reverse primers for TCR Jbeta segments. The table comes from immuneACCESS by way of TCRdb, which keeps in-frame sequences with V and J called. Part of the clones is missing from these tables; in studies checked, under half for an unresolved V gene and the rest for unknown reasons. The sample includes about 230,000 clones, with around nine tenths observed a single time. The top ten hold about 1% of the sample. Sequencing was carried out using PBMCs. Receptor source: a woman between 18 and 29 years old in good health and CMV-seronegative.

The rearrangement joins TRBV27 to TRBJ2-3; TRBD2 matches 9 bases. Germline V gene data show CDR1 as MNHEY and CDR2 as SMNVEV (reference sequence). After removal of 6 bases from V and 0 bases from J, the junction contained 10 bases not matched to a gene. There are 17 residues in the CDR3. The CDR3 spells CASRKLGLASSTDTQYF. The CDR3 region has the DNA TGTGCCAGCAGGAAACTAGGACTAGCGTCTAGCACAGATACGCAGTATTTT.

This chain connects TRBV5-4 to TRBJ2-1; no definite D call. Germline V lookup: CDR1 SGHNT, CDR2 YYREEE (reference sequence). The CDR3 is 13 residues long. Trimming stripped 1 base from V and 6 bases from J, with 8 bases between. The CDR3 DNA reads as TGTGCCAGCAGCTTGCAATTCGGCAATGAGCAGTTCTTC. It is translated as CASSLQFGNEQFF.

The chain couples TRBV7-2 to TRBJ2-1; 12 bases map to TRBD2. Germline assignment: CDR1 SGHTA and CDR2 FQGNSA. The CDR3 totals 16 residues. The J segment lost 7 bases and the V segment lost 1 base, leaving 5 bases of the junction unmatched. The DNA of the CDR3 is TGTGCCAGCAGCTTAGGGCTAGCGGGGGGGCGGAATGAGCAGTTCTTC. This translates into CASSLGLAGGRNEQFF.

The CDR3 region has the DNA TGCGCCAGCAGCCAAGATAGAGGAGTACTGGAGACCCAGTACTTC. Its protein product is CASSQDRGVLETQYF. This chain uses TRBV4-1 with TRBJ2-5, with D uncertain. Germline assignment: CDR1 MGHRA and CDR2 YSYEKL. The CDR3 has 15 amino acids. V lost 0 bases, J lost 5 bases, and 13 bases lay in between.

The chain has TRBV9 and TRBJ2-3; D is unclear. The germline CDR1 and CDR2 sequences are SGDLS and YYNGEE. This CDR3 region has 13 residues. V was shortened by 0 bases and J by 3 bases, with 5 bases between the two germline ends. The CDR3 sequence is CASSVVTTDTQYF. The CDR3 DNA reads TGTGCCAGCAGCGTAGTGACTACAGATACGCAGTATTTT.

This clone was detected only once. This chain's CDR3 is CASSFEQRYEQYF. The CDR3 bases are TGTGCCAGCAGCTTCGAACAGAGATACGAGCAGTACTTC. V is TRBV5-4 and J is TRBJ2-7; no clear D. The CDR3 loop spans 13 amino acids. Germline V gene sequence: CDR1 SGHNT, CDR2 YYREEE (reference sequence). V dropped 2 bases and J dropped 4 bases, with 10 bases sitting between them.

V and J are TRBV2 and TRBJ1-3, with D maybe TRBD1 (6 bases). The CDR3 has 16 amino acids. The ends were cut back, 2 bases at V and 1 base at J, with 12 bases in the middle. The germline V gene has CDR1 SNHLY and CDR2 FYNNEI. The DNA for the CDR3 is TGTGCCAGCAGTGAATACCCGCAGGGGTCTGGAAACACCATATATTTT. It specifies CASSEYPQGSGNTIYF.

This chain joins TRBV2 and TRBJ1-2, with TRBD1 identical over 7 bases. This CDR3 contains 13 residues. Germline trimming cut 3 bases from V and 8 bases from J; bases unmatched to any gene: 6. Looked up from germline, CDR1 is SNHLY and CDR2 is FYNNEI. CDR3 region: CASSDEGAGGYTF. The CDR3 bases are TGTGCCAGCAGTGACGAGGGGGCTGGAGGCTACACCTTC.